The rows below give T cell receptor beta chains drawn from one sample of a study of T cells after yellow fever vaccination. MiXCR, applied by TCRdb to the 5' RACE reads, yields one record per CDR3 protein. The sample gives approximately 300,000 distinct CDR3 sequences, around 10% of which show up once; roughly 3% is in the top ten. The sequences come from CD4+ T cells sorted from PBMCs, collected 45 days after the yellow fever booster vaccination. These receptors originate from a young man who received the YFV17D yellow fever vaccine. Both conserved end residues are part of each CDR3. A D gene is named only where the DNA matches it firmly. Not all rows give a size; the values are once, few, many and, for expanded clones, a class.

d_call	v_call	clone_size	j_call	cdr3_nt	cdr3_aa
-	TRBV4-2	-	TRBJ2-4	TGTGCCAGCAGCCAAGATCCCGGGTCCAGAAACATTCAGTACTTC	CASSQDPGSRNIQYF
TRBD1	TRBV4-3	-	TRBJ1-2	TGCGCCAGCAGCCAAGGGCCCCGAGGGGGCTTGTGGTATGGCTACACCTTC	CASSQGPRGGLWYGYTF
-	TRBV5-1	few	TRBJ1-4	TGCGCCAGCAGTTTCCATACGACTAATGAAAAACTGTTTTTT	CASSFHTTNEKLFF
-	TRBV20-1	many	TRBJ1-2	TGCAGTGCTAGCAAGCCAGGGAGGTATGGCTACACCTTC	CSASKPGRYGYTF
-	TRBV5-1	many	TRBJ2-3	TGTGCCAGCAGCTTCGGGGGGCCAGATACGCAGTATTTT	CASSFGGPDTQYF
TRBD2	TRBV7-9	many	TRBJ2-3	TGTGCCAGCAGCTCCCGACTAGCGAGCCCGACGGATACGCAGTATTTT	CASSSRLASPTDTQYF
TRBD1	TRBV2	-	TRBJ1-5	TGTGCCAGCAGGGCCGAGACAGGGGATAATCAGCCCCAGCATTTT	CASRAETGDNQPQHF
TRBD1	TRBV5-4	-	TRBJ2-5	TGTGCCAGCAGCTTAGGACAGGTGGAGACCCAGTACTTC	CASSLGQVETQYF
-	TRBV19	-	TRBJ1-5	TGTGCCACCTCGGATAGCAATCAGCCCCAGCATTTT	CATSDSNQPQHF
-	TRBV21-1	few	TRBJ2-5	TGTGCCAGCAGCAAGTCCGGACTAGCGGGGGAGACCCAGTACTTC	CASSKSGLAGETQYF
-	TRBV10-3	-	TRBJ1-5	TGTGCCATCAGTGAGAGGAGCAATCAGCCCCAGCATTTT	CAISERSNQPQHF
-	TRBV27	-	TRBJ1-2	TGTGCCAGCAGCCGGCGGACGGAATATGGCTACACCTTC	CASSRRTEYGYTF
-	TRBV7-8	-	TRBJ1-2	TGTGCCAGCAGCCCGGCAAATGCAGTCAGTGACTATGGCTACACCTTC	CASSPANAVSDYGYTF
TRBD1	TRBV5-8	-	TRBJ2-5	TGTGCCAGCAGCTTAGGGCAACAGGGGGAGACCCAGTACTTC	CASSLGQQGETQYF
-	TRBV30	few	TRBJ1-2	TGTGCCTGGAGTAGGGGGTTGGAGGTTGGCTACACCTTC	CAWSRGLEVGYTF
-	TRBV7-2	-	TRBJ2-7	TGTGCCAGCAGCTTAGGCGCGGTATCCTACGAGCAGTACTTC	CASSLGAVSYEQYF
-	TRBV12-3/TRBV12-4	few	TRBJ2-5	TGTGCCAGCAGTTTAAGTCGCCAAGTCAAGACCCAGTACTTC	CASSLSRQVKTQYF
-	TRBV11-2	few	TRBJ2-5	TGTGCCAGCAGCTTATCTGTGGGACTAGAGACCCAGTACTTC	CASSLSVGLETQYF
TRBD1	TRBV6-5	few	TRBJ2-1	TGTGCCAGCAGTCAGGGGGCGTCCTACAATGAGCAGTTCTTC	CASSQGASYNEQFF
-	TRBV12-3/TRBV12-4	-	TRBJ2-2	TGTGCCAGCAGTTTTTCGGGCTATACCGGGGAGCTGTTTTTT	CASSFSGYTGELFF
TRBD1	TRBV5-4	-	TRBJ2-3	TGTGCCAGCAGCTTTGGAGGGACAGGGACCCTCACAGATACGCAGTATTTT	CASSFGGTGTLTDTQYF
TRBD2	TRBV7-8	-	TRBJ2-1	TGTGCCAGCAGCTTGGGACTAGCGGGGGGGCGCAATGAGCAGTTCTTC	CASSLGLAGGRNEQFF
TRBD2	TRBV20-1	few	TRBJ2-5	TGCAGTGCTAGGGAGCGGGGCCGGGAGACCCAGTACTTC	CSARERGRETQYF
TRBD1	TRBV28	few	TRBJ1-5	TGTGCCAGCAGTTATAACAGGGGGGGCAATCAGCCCCAGCATTTT	CASSYNRGGNQPQHF
-	TRBV20-1	-	TRBJ1-6	TGCAGTGCACCCGAACAACAGCGTTCCTCACCCCTCCACTTT	CSAPEQQRSSPLHF
TRBD2	TRBV5-4	-	TRBJ2-5	TGTGCCAGCAGCGTAGGCGGGGGGGCCGGAGAGACCCAGTACTTC	CASSVGGGAGETQYF
-	TRBV2	few	TRBJ1-3	TGTGCCAGCAGTCTCCTGGATAGGGAGAACACCATATATTTT	CASSLLDRENTIYF
TRBD1	TRBV24-1	many	TRBJ2-1	TGTGCCACCAGTGATTCAGGGGGAAGCTCCTACAATGAGCAGTTCTTC	CATSDSGGSSYNEQFF
-	TRBV27	many	TRBJ1-1	TGTGCCAGCATACAAGTGAACACTGAAGCTTTCTTT	CASIQVNTEAFF
TRBD1	TRBV4-2	many	TRBJ1-6	TGTGCCAGCAGCCAAGATCTCCAGGGGGCTACTCCCCTCCACTTT	CASSQDLQGATPLHF
TRBD1	TRBV3-1	-	TRBJ1-1	TGTGCCAGCAGCCAAAGAGGGACAGGGGAGGCTTTCTTT	CASSQRGTGEAFF
TRBD2	TRBV9	-	TRBJ2-3	TGTGCCAGCAGCCCCCGTCCCGATAGCGGGGGCACAGATACGCAGTATTTT	CASSPRPDSGGTDTQYF